What follows are 16 T cell receptor beta chains derived from one specimen sequenced in a study of graft-versus-host responses after intestinal transplantation. Sequenced by immunoSEQ multiplex PCR; TCRdb stores in-frame clones only, minus some. The sample holds about 150,000 clones, around 90% seen once. No antigen has been identified for these receptors. The input for sequencing was unstimulated CD4+ T cells sorted from spleen or lymph node cells, taken before intestinal transplant. The origin of the receptors is a human donor who received an intestinal transplant.

The rearrangement links TRBV7-2 to TRBJ2-1; 13 bases align to TRBD2. Germline CDR1 is SGHTA and CDR2 is FQGNSA. The CDR3 runs 17 residues. V trimming: 4 bases; J trimming: 4 bases; junction bases outside the gene matches: 7. In DNA, the CDR3 is TGTGCCAGCAGCTCTACTAGCGGGAGGGCCTCGTACAATGAGCAGTTCTTC. Protein product: CASSSTSGRASYNEQFF.

V is TRBV6-6 and J is TRBJ2-1, with D tentatively TRBD1 (6 bases). Germline assignment: CDR1 MNHNY and CDR2 SVGAGI (reference sequence). This CDR3 has 11 amino acids. Trimming pared 6 bases from V and 11 bases from J, leaving 11 bases between. CDR3 sequence: CASSFDRQQFF. The CDR3 nucleotides are TGTGCCAGCAGCTTTGACAGGCAGCAGTTCTTC.

This chain joins TRBV7-2 and TRBJ1-1; D gene uncertain. The CDR3 is 14 amino acids. Germline assignment: CDR1 SGHTA and CDR2 FQGNSA. Trimming removed 0 bases at V and 1 base at J, with 6 bases between. The CDR3 DNA reads as TGTGCCAGCAGCTTAGCGCCGAGGAACACTGAAGCTTTCTTT. Amino acid sequence: CASSLAPRNTEAFF. The entire variable domain, with the rest obtained from reference TRBV7-2 and TRBJ1-1, is as follows: GAGVSQSPSNKVTEKGKDVELRCDPISGHTALYWYRQSLGQGLEFLIYFQGNSAPDKSGLPSDRFSAERTGGSVSTLTIQRTQQEDSAVYLCASSLAPRNTEAFFGQGTRLTVV.

A few counts support this clone. The chain is built from TRBV6-5 and TRBJ1-2, with a weak D call TRBD1 (5 bases). The germline gives CDR1 MNHEY, CDR2 SVGAGI. V lost 7 bases and J 2 bases, leaving 8 bases between the germline ends. The CDR3 covers 12 residues. The CDR3, as DNA: TGTGCCAGCATGACAGCAAACTATGGCTACACCTTC. This gives the protein CASMTANYGYTF.

This rearrangement joins TRBV7-2 to TRBJ1-3, with D uncertain. Trimming stripped 1 base from V and 0 bases from J, with 4 bases between. The CDR3 runs 14 residues. The germline CDR1 and CDR2 sequences are SGHTA and FQGNSA. CDR3 in amino acids: CASSLDSSGNTIYF. The CDR3 DNA reads TGTGCCAGCAGCTTAGACAGCTCTGGAAACACCATATATTTT.

The rearrangement joins TRBV25-1 to TRBJ1-4; D unclear. V shed 3 bases and J shed 4 bases, with 12 bases lying between them. The V gene's germline CDR1 is MGHDK and CDR2 SYGVNS. This CDR3 is built from 15 residues. CDR3 sequence reads: CASSDTPRSNEKLFF. For the CDR3, the DNA is TGTGCCAGCAGTGATACCCCCAGGAGTAATGAAAAACTGTTTTTT.

CDR3 residues: CASGFGLAGGTGELFF. As DNA, the CDR3 is TGTGCTAGTGGCTTTGGACTAGCGGGGGGCACCGGGGAGCTGTTTTTT. The chain recombines TRBV12-5 with TRBJ2-2; 14 bases line up with TRBD2. The V and J ends lost 6 bases and 4 bases, in that order; junction bases with no gene match: 4. CDR1 and CDR2 (germline): LGHNT, FRNRAP. The CDR3 is 16 amino acids.

The V and J genes are TRBV10-3 and TRBJ2-2; 8 nucleotides match TRBD1. J was trimmed by 7 bases and V by 11 bases; bases with no gene match: 15. Germline lookup yields CDR1 ENHRY and CDR2 SYGVKD. CDR3 length: 15 residues. The CDR3 DNA follows: TGTGCCGCCTCCCCAGGGGGCACAAATGTCGGGGAGCTGTTTTTT. Its translation is CAASPGGTNVGELFF.

V usage is TRBV6-4 and J usage is TRBJ2-5; D ambiguous. The CDR3 spans 13 residues. With 4 bases removed from V and 1 base from J, the gap between germline ends came to 7 bases. The germline gives CDR1 MRHNA, CDR2 SNTAGT. The CDR3 here is CASSVNSQETQYF. As DNA, the CDR3 is TGTGCCAGCAGTGTTAACAGCCAAGAGACCCAGTACTTC.

This chain uses TRBV27 with TRBJ2-1, with a weak D call TRBD1 (6 bases). This CDR3 comprises 16 residues. The germline CDR1 and CDR2 sequences are MNHEY and SMNVEV (reference sequence). V lost 0 bases and J 4 bases, leaving 13 bases between the germline ends. The CDR3 loop reads CASSLSWGRIYNEQFF. DNA of the CDR3: TGTGCCAGCAGTTTATCGTGGGGGCGGATATACAATGAGCAGTTCTTC.

This chain links TRBV5-4 with TRBJ1-1, with D hard to call. V was cut by 1 base and J by 3 bases, with 10 bases left in between. The CDR3 runs 14 residues. CDR1 SGHNT and CDR2 YYREEE come from the germline V gene (reference sequence). CDR3 protein: CASSLIEGDTEAFF. The CDR3 DNA reads as TGTGCCAGCAGCTTGATAGAGGGCGACACTGAAGCTTTCTTT. The full variable domain, completed using reference TRBV5-4 and TRBJ1-1, is ETGVTQSPTHLIKTRGQQVTLRCSSQSGHNTVSWYQQALGQGPQFIFQYYREEENGRGNFPPRFSGLQFPNYSSELNVNALELDDSALYLCASSLIEGDTEAFFGQGTRLTVV.

The chain is built from TRBV11-2 and TRBJ2-7, with D perhaps being TRBD1 or TRBD2 (5 bases each). From germline, CDR1 is SGHAT and CDR2 FQNNGV. V was clipped by 5 bases and J by 3 bases, with 17 bases between them. This CDR3 region has 15 residues. CDR3 sequence (DNA): TGTGCCAGCAGCCCCGGGGTAGGGCAGGGCTACGAGCAGTACTTC. Translated, it gives CASSPGVGQGYEQYF.

The rearrangement joins TRBV4-1 to TRBJ2-7, with D unresolved. There are 15 residues in the CDR3. The V gene's germline CDR1 is MGHRA and CDR2 YSYEKL. Trimming pared 0 bases from V and 3 bases from J, leaving 12 bases between. The CDR3 region is CASSQDMWLGYEQYF. CDR3 nucleotide sequence: TGCGCCAGCAGCCAAGATATGTGGCTAGGCTACGAGCAGTACTTC.

This sequence joins TRBV28 and TRBJ1-2, with D hard to call. In germline, CDR1 is MDHEN, CDR2 SYDVKM. The CDR3 covers 14 residues. V lost 4 bases to trimming and J lost 5 bases, with 14 bases between them. For the CDR3, the DNA is TGTGCCAGCAGTTATCCTGGCTTACTTTATGGCTACACCTTC. Its protein product is CASSYPGLLYGYTF.

The chain carries TRBV19 and TRBJ2-7; D call uncertain. The germline V gene encodes CDR1 LNHDA and CDR2 SQIVND (reference sequence). V was shortened by 3 bases and J by 3 bases, with 9 bases between the two germline ends. CDR3 size: 13 residues. CDR3 coding DNA: TGTGCCAGTAGTATCCCTCCTTTCTACGAGCAGTACTTC. It specifies CASSIPPFYEQYF.

The rearrangement links TRBV27 to TRBJ1-5, with 8 bases matching TRBD1. Germline V CDR1 and CDR2: MNHEY, SMNVEV (reference sequence). V gave up 4 bases and J gave up 6 bases; unmatched junction bases: 11. CDR3 length: 16 residues. CDR3 coding DNA: TGTGCCAGCAGTTCGTGGGCAGGGGGCTTGGGTCAGCCCCAGCATTTT. It codes for CASSSWAGGLGQPQHF.